A selection of T cell receptor beta chains follows, all from one sample in a study of CD8+ T cells in alopecia areata. The repertoire was sequenced with immunoSEQ multiplex PCR; TCRdb's copy has only in-frame clones and lacks some. The profile shows about 170,000 clones, approximately 52% of them singletons. The specimen was CD4+ T cells sorted from blood, collected between weeks 55 and 70, from a patient treated with tofacitinib. These receptors were obtained from a human donor with alopecia areata. CDR3s include the opening cysteine and the closing phenylalanine or tryptophan. Fields, in order: J gene, V gene, clone size, D gene, CDR3 protein, CDR3 DNA. A D gene is named only where the DNA matches it firmly. Rows may omit the clone size; those that give it use once, few, many or a size class.

>TRBJ1-2|TRBV19|.|.
CASSPGQTNYGYTF
TGTGCCAGTAGTCCAGGACAGACCAACTATGGCTACACCTTC
>TRBJ2-5|TRBV12-2|.|.
CASRFPDRGKETQYF
TGTGCAAGTCGCTTTCCCGACAGGGGGAAAGAGACCCAGTACTTC
>TRBJ2-7|TRBV29-1|.|.
CSVYFEGRTYEQYF
TGCAGCGTTTATTTTGAGGGGAGGACCTACGAGCAGTACTTC
>TRBJ2-1|TRBV7-9|.|TRBD2
CASSLRTSGYNEQFF
TGTGCCAGCAGCTTAAGGACTAGCGGATACAATGAGCAGTTCTTC
>TRBJ2-3|TRBV27|.|TRBD2
CASSLSPSGGENTQYF
TGTGCCAGCAGTTTATCCCCCAGCGGGGGCGAGAATACGCAGTATTTT
>TRBJ2-2|TRBV29-1|.|.
CSVGTATGELFF
TGCAGCGTTGGGACAGCCACCGGGGAGCTGTTTTTT
>TRBJ2-4|TRBV29-1|.|.
CSVRAEGGAKNIQYF
TGCAGCGTTAGGGCGGAAGGTGGAGCCAAAAACATTCAGTACTTC
>TRBJ1-2|TRBV7-8|.|TRBD1
CASSETGANYGYTF
TGTGCCAGCAGCGAGACAGGGGCTAACTATGGCTACACCTTC
>TRBJ2-7|TRBV2|.|TRBD1
CASSNTPGQGRLYEQYF
TGTGCCAGCAGTAATACCCCGGGACAGGGGCGGCTTTACGAGCAGTACTTC
>TRBJ2-5|TRBV30|.|TRBD1
CAWSRGETQYF
TGTGCCTGGAGCAGGGGGGAGACCCAGTACTTC
>TRBJ1-6|TRBV2|.|.
CASSDPDTLVVSPLHF
TGTGCCAGCAGTGACCCCGACACCCTGGTGGTATCACCCCTCCACTTT
>TRBJ2-1|TRBV4-2|.|.
CASSQEGTSSYNEQFF
TGTGCCAGCAGCCAAGAAGGAACGAGCTCCTACAATGAGCAGTTCTTC
>TRBJ1-6|TRBV2|.|.
CASSEVRGYSPLHF
TGTGCCAGCAGTGAAGTCAGGGGTTATTCACCCCTCCACTTT
>TRBJ1-3|TRBV5-4|few|TRBD1
CASSLPRQGAGNTIYF
TGTGCCAGCAGCTTACCACGACAGGGGGCTGGAAACACCATATATTTT
>TRBJ1-2|TRBV7-2|.|.
CASSPNGDGYTF
TGTGCCAGCAGCCCTAATGGGGATGGCTACACCTTC
>TRBJ1-5|TRBV2|once|.
CASSQDRSNAPQHF
TGTGCCAGCAGTCAGGACAGATCTAACGCGCCCCAGCATTTT
>TRBJ1-2|TRBV29-1|.|.
CSVEVGLGYGYTF
TGCAGCGTTGAAGTGGGCTTGGGCTATGGCTACACCTTC
>TRBJ2-1|TRBV29-1|.|.
CSVGRPRGYNEQFF
TGCAGCGTTGGACGACCACGAGGATACAATGAGCAGTTCTTC
>TRBJ1-6|TRBV19|.|.
CASSIDMTVPLHF
TGTGCCAGTAGTATAGATATGACAGTTCCCCTCCACTTT
>TRBJ1-2|TRBV6-5|.|TRBD1
CASSSWEGTDSYGYTF
TGTGCCAGCAGTTCCTGGGAGGGGACAGATTCCTATGGCTACACCTTC
>TRBJ1-2|TRBV29-1|.|TRBD1
CSVPLTGGADGYTF
TGCAGCGTCCCGCTGACAGGGGGTGCGGATGGCTACACCTTC
>TRBJ2-3|TRBV29-1|.|.
CSADQGNTDTQYF
TGCAGCGCCGACCAGGGAAACACAGATACGCAGTATTTT
>TRBJ1-2|TRBV6-6|few|TRBD1
CASRPGQGPYGYTF
TGTGCCAGCAGACCGGGACAGGGTCCCTATGGCTACACCTTC
>TRBJ2-1|TRBV19|few|.
CASSIRGDEGNEQFF
TGTGCCAGTAGTATAAGGGGGGATGAGGGCAATGAGCAGTTCTTC
>TRBJ2-7|TRBV19|.|.
CASSIAGYEQYF
TGTGCCAGTAGTATAGCTGGCTACGAGCAGTACTTC
>TRBJ2-7|TRBV5-1|.|.
CASSFGYPSSYEQYF
TGCGCCAGCAGCTTCGGTTACCCCAGCTCCTACGAGCAGTACTTC
>TRBJ2-1|TRBV4-2|once|TRBD2
CASSQGEGEQFF
TGTGCCAGCAGCCAGGGGGAGGGTGAGCAGTTCTTC
>TRBJ2-7|TRBV23-1|few|.
CASSQSDGSYEQYF
TGCGCCAGCAGTCAATCTGACGGATCCTACGAGCAGTACTTC
>TRBJ1-2|TRBV9|.|.
CASSVEGTYGYTF
TGTGCCAGCAGCGTAGAGGGGACGTATGGCTACACCTTC
>TRBJ2-2|TRBV6-6|.|TRBD2
CASNPHGGDTGELFF
TGTGCCAGCAATCCCCATGGGGGGGACACCGGGGAGCTGTTTTTT
>TRBJ2-5|TRBV29-1|.|.
CSVGTAGETQYF
TGCAGCGTTGGGACAGCGGGGGAGACCCAGTACTTC
>TRBJ1-2|TRBV28|.|TRBD1
CASSPGQPSYGYTF
TGTGCCAGCAGCCCGGGACAGCCTAGCTATGGCTACACCTTC
>TRBJ2-7|TRBV6-5|.|TRBD2
CASSYSGGRYEQYF
TGTGCCAGCAGTTATTCGGGGGGTCGGTACGAGCAGTACTTC
>TRBJ2-5|TRBV2|.|.
CASSPDQETQYF
TGTGCCAGCAGTCCGGATCAAGAGACCCAGTACTTC
>TRBJ2-1|TRBV2|once|.
CASSPQLVYNEQFF
TGTGCCAGCAGTCCCCAGCTAGTCTACAATGAGCAGTTCTTC
>TRBJ2-3|TRBV2|.|TRBD1
CASKPGQGPTDTQYF
TGTGCCAGCAAACCGGGACAGGGGCCCACAGATACGCAGTATTTT
>TRBJ2-7|TRBV29-1|few|TRBD2
CSVERGGGLDEQYF
TGCAGCGTTGAAAGGGGCGGGGGGCTCGACGAGCAGTACTTC
>TRBJ1-5|TRBV11-3|.|TRBD1
CASSLDNRDRVEDQPQHF
TGTGCCAGCAGCTTAGATAATCGGGACAGGGTGGAGGATCAGCCCCAGCATTTT
>TRBJ1-6|TRBV2|.|TRBD1
CASSGTASSPLHF
TGTGCCAGCAGCGGGACAGCCAGTTCACCCCTCCACTTT
>TRBJ2-5|TRBV28|.|.
CASSSGGSVETQYF
TGTGCCAGCAGTTCCGGGGGTTCGGTGGAGACCCAGTACTTC
>TRBJ1-5|TRBV4-2|.|TRBD1
CASSQLSGGVQPQHF
TGTGCCAGCAGCCAACTATCAGGGGGGGTTCAGCCCCAGCATTTT
>TRBJ2-5|TRBV5-8|few|.
CASSRGARGIQETQYF
TGTGCCAGCAGCAGGGGGGCCAGGGGAATACAAGAGACCCAGTACTTC
>TRBJ1-2|TRBV7-8|.|.
CASSASEAGGGYTF
TGTGCCAGCAGCGCCTCAGAGGCGGGGGGTGGCTACACCTTC
>TRBJ1-2|TRBV7-9|.|TRBD1
CASSSQPGQNYGYTF
TGTGCCAGCAGCTCACAACCGGGACAGAACTATGGCTACACCTTC
>TRBJ2-4|TRBV7-9|many|TRBD1
CASSPIQPGQGSKNIQYF
TGTGCCAGCAGCCCAATACAACCGGGACAGGGATCCAAAAACATTCAGTACTTC